A few counts support the clone carrying this T cell receptor beta chain. The antigen is unknown. V was clipped by 1 base and J by 4 bases; unmatched bases: 2. The CDR3 contains 13 residues. Germline assignment: CDR1 GTSNPN and CDR2 SVGIG (reference sequence). This record belongs to a study of vaccination and CD4 T cells after COVID-19. An Oncomine TCR Beta short-read assay was used to sequence the DNA from cultured CD4+ T cells. TCRdb re-derived calls from the PCR reads in MiXCR, one entry per CDR3 protein. The profile shows some 13,000 distinct CDR3 sequences, over 25% of them singletons. Sample treatment: approximately nine-day PBMC culture with coronavirus spike peptide pools or control peptides (ViraFEST assay).

Sequenced material: cultured CD4+ T cells from blood. This chain uses TRBV30 with TRBJ2-3; 7 bases map to TRBD2. The sequence was obtained from a human donor with COVID-19. CDR3: CAWSGRGADTQYF. Here the CDR3 DNA reads TGTGCCTGGAGTGGACGGGGGGCAGATACGCAGTATTTT. The variable domain in full, with the rest retrieved from reference TRBV30 and TRBJ2-3, is SQTIHQWPATLVQPVGSPLSLECTVEGTSNPNLYWYRQAAGRGLQLLFYSVGIGQISSEVPQNLSASRPQDRQFILSSKKLLLSDSGFYLCAWSGRGADTQYFGPGTRLTVL.